A selection of T cell receptor beta chains follows, all from one sample in a study of OX40 agonist ivuxolimab in advanced cancers. Generated by immunoSEQ multiplex PCR, the TCRdb table keeps only in-frame clones and is missing some. The sample includes roughly 30,000 clones, over 90% of them seen just once. The sample consisted of CD4+ or CD8+ T cells sorted from blood, taken in a trial of the OX40 agonist ivuxolimab. The source of these receptors is an adult with an advanced solid tumor such as melanoma, head and neck, liver or kidney cancer. CDR3s include the opening cysteine and the closing phenylalanine or tryptophan. Fields, in order: J gene, clone size, D gene, V gene, CDR3 protein, CDR3 DNA. A D gene is named only where the DNA matches it firmly. Clone size is not always given. Where it is, it says once, few, many or a class for expanded clones.

>TRBJ1-1|NA|NA|TRBV5-6
CASSLDGLGAGTEAFF
TGTGCCAGCAGCCTGGACGGGCTCGGGGCGGGAACTGAAGCTTTCTTT
>TRBJ1-1|NA|TRBD1|TRBV27
CASGSGTGTEAFF
TGTGCCAGCGGAAGCGGGACAGGGACTGAAGCTTTCTTT
>TRBJ2-1|NA|TRBD1|TRBV4-1
CASSQDTWDRAYNEQFF
TGCGCCAGCAGCCAAGATACCTGGGACAGGGCCTACAATGAGCAGTTCTTC
>TRBJ2-7|NA|NA|TRBV5-6
CASSLSGHSYEQYF
TGTGCCAGCAGCTTGTCCGGCCACTCCTACGAGCAGTACTTC
>TRBJ2-4|NA|TRBD1|TRBV5-1
CASSLGQGQNIQYF
TGCGCCAGCAGCTTAGGACAGGGTCAAAACATTCAGTACTTC
>TRBJ1-6|NA|NA|TRBV27
CASSTGQNYNSPLHF
TGTGCCAGCAGTACAGGACAGAACTATAATTCACCCCTCCACTTT
>TRBJ1-4|NA|NA|TRBV5-1
CASSVTSASNEKLFF
TGCGCCAGCAGCGTGACATCCGCGTCGAATGAAAAACTGTTTTTT
>TRBJ1-1|NA|NA|TRBV5-4
CASSLGGVNTEAFF
TGTGCCAGCAGCTTAGGAGGGGTTAACACTGAAGCTTTCTTT
>TRBJ2-1|once|NA|TRBV9
CASSVANPGGLYNEQFF
TGTGCCAGCAGCGTAGCAAACCCGGGGGGCCTCTACAATGAGCAGTTCTTC
>TRBJ1-4|once|TRBD1|TRBV7-9
CASSSLAGTGGINEKLFF
TGTGCCAGCAGCTCCCTGGCCGGGACAGGGGGAATTAATGAAAAACTGTTTTTT
>TRBJ2-1|NA|TRBD1|TRBV7-2
CASSPTGGYDEQFF
TGTGCCAGCAGCCCGACAGGGGGATATGATGAGCAGTTCTTC
>TRBJ2-3|NA|TRBD2|TRBV5-4
CASSLGLAGGPADTQYF
TGTGCCAGCAGCTTGGGACTAGCGGGGGGGCCCGCAGATACGCAGTATTTT
>TRBJ2-1|once|TRBD1|TRBV4-1
CASSQANRGIPNEQFF
TGCGCCAGCAGCCAAGCGAACAGGGGAATCCCCAATGAGCAGTTCTTC
>TRBJ1-3|NA|NA|TRBV5-5
CASSGPRGLGDTIYF
TGTGCCAGCAGCGGCCCCCGGGGCCTCGGAGACACCATATATTTT
>TRBJ1-1|once|NA|TRBV27
CASSSYTGTTEAFF
TGTGCCAGCAGTAGTTATACAGGGACCACTGAAGCTTTCTTT
>TRBJ2-1|NA|NA|TRBV2
CASSKWDYNEQFF
TGTGCCAGCAGTAAGTGGGATTACAATGAGCAGTTCTTC
>TRBJ2-1|NA|NA|TRBV6-6
CASSLRPYNEQFF
TGTGCCAGCAGTTTACGACCTTACAATGAGCAGTTCTTC
>TRBJ1-2|NA|NA|TRBV10-3
CAISGGFGYTF
TGTGCCATCAGTGGGGGGTTCGGCTACACCTTC
>TRBJ2-3|NA|TRBD2|TRBV5-4
CASSFSSGVTDTQYF
TGTGCCAGCAGCTTCTCTAGCGGGGTTACAGATACGCAGTATTTT
>TRBJ2-7|once|NA|TRBV4-1
CASSQVQAGNEQYF
TGCGCCAGCAGCCAAGTACAGGCCGGGAACGAGCAGTACTTC
>TRBJ1-5|NA|TRBD1|TRBV7-9
CASSSTGDREKSNQPQHF
TGTGCCAGCAGCTCAACCGGGGACAGGGAGAAGAGCAATCAGCCCCAGCATTTT
>TRBJ2-2|NA|NA|TRBV9
CASSVGTATGELFF
TGTGCCAGCAGCGTAGGGACAGCAACCGGGGAGCTGTTTTTT
>TRBJ2-7|NA|NA|TRBV7-8
CASSPTGSGAHEQYF
TGTGCCAGCAGCCCCACGGGATCAGGGGCCCACGAGCAGTACTTC
>TRBJ1-1|NA|NA|TRBV27
CASSLRNEAFF
TGTGCCAGCAGTTTACGGAACGAAGCTTTCTTT
>TRBJ1-2|NA|NA|TRBV7-2
CASSPGHRSPIYGYTF
TGTGCCAGCAGCCCAGGACACCGTTCGCCCATCTATGGCTACACCTTC
>TRBJ1-5|NA|NA|TRBV4-1
CASSQDFEGNSNQPQHF
TGCGCCAGCAGCCAAGATTTTGAGGGTAATAGCAATCAGCCCCAGCATTTT
>TRBJ1-2|NA|TRBD1|TRBV29-1
CSGAGGGGYTF
TGCAGCGGGGCAGGGGGGGGAGGCTACACCTTC
>TRBJ2-7|NA|TRBD2|TRBV11-1
CASRPGLDEQYF
TGTGCCAGCAGGCCGGGACTAGACGAGCAGTACTTC
>TRBJ1-4|NA|TRBD1|TRBV5-5
CASSRPGGNLAMPEKLFF
TGTGCCAGCAGCCGTCCAGGGGGGAACCTTGCAATGCCTGAAAAACTGTTTTTT
>TRBJ1-5|NA|NA|TRBV19
CASSIAPNQPQHF
TGTGCCAGTAGTATTGCCCCCAACCAGCCCCAGCATTTT
>TRBJ2-7|NA|NA|TRBV5-5
CASSSDLPYEQYF
TGTGCCAGCAGCTCAGATCTACCCTACGAGCAGTACTTC
>TRBJ1-5|NA|NA|TRBV7-3
CASSFLLESNQPQHF
TGTGCCAGCAGCTTTCTCCTGGAGAGCAATCAGCCCCAGCATTTT
>TRBJ2-7|once|NA|TRBV29-1
CGAWSSYEQYF
TGCGGCGCCTGGTCCTCCTACGAGCAGTACTTC
>TRBJ1-1|NA|TRBD1|TRBV11-2
CASSLGAGQSNTEAFF
TGTGCCAGCAGCTTGGGGGCGGGACAGTCGAACACTGAAGCTTTCTTT
>TRBJ2-7|NA|NA|TRBV6-5
CASSFRYTPNYEQYF
TGTGCCAGCAGTTTTCGGTACACACCAAACTACGAGCAGTACTTC
>TRBJ1-2|NA|NA|TRBV7-2
CASSLVEGSSGGYTF
TGTGCCAGCAGCTTAGTGGAGGGAAGTTCAGGCGGCTACACCTTC
>TRBJ2-7|NA|TRBD2|TRBV5-1
CASSFKPGTSGSYEQYF
TGCGCCAGCAGCTTCAAACCCGGGACTAGCGGATCCTACGAGCAGTACTTC
>TRBJ1-4|NA|TRBD1|TRBV15
CATSSGQGGTNEKLFF
TGTGCCACCAGCAGCGGACAGGGGGGAACTAATGAAAAACTGTTTTTT
>TRBJ2-3|once|NA|TRBV29-1
CSVIQGEVTDTQYF
TGCAGCGTGATCCAGGGGGAGGTCACAGATACGCAGTATTTT
>TRBJ2-7|NA|TRBD2|TRBV4-1
CASSQVISGGYEQYF
TGCGCCAGCAGCCAAGTGATTAGCGGGGGCTACGAGCAGTACTTC
>TRBJ2-3|NA|TRBD2|TRBV2
CASSDGTSVLSTYF
TGTGCCAGCAGTGACGGGACTAGCGTCTTAAGTACGTATTTT
>TRBJ2-7|once|TRBD1|TRBV11-2
CASSQDEGTGSHEQYF
TGCGCCAGCAGCCAAGATGAAGGGACAGGGTCCCACGAGCAGTACTTC
>TRBJ1-1|NA|NA|TRBV5-1
CASSHLGFEAFF
TGTGCCAGCAGCCACCTGGGGTTCGAAGCTTTCTTT
>TRBJ1-5|NA|NA|TRBV16
CASSQVGNQPQHF
TGTGCCAGCAGCCAAGTTGGCAATCAGCCCCAGCATTTT
>TRBJ2-5|NA|TRBD2|TRBV6-5
CASRSGGGETQYF
TGTGCCAGCAGGAGCGGGGGGGGAGAGACCCAGTACTTC
>TRBJ2-7|NA|TRBD2|TRBV4-1
CASSPTGGKYEQYF
TGCGCCAGCAGCCCAACGGGGGGTAAATACGAGCAGTACTTC
>TRBJ1-1|NA|NA|TRBV5-4
CASSWGGSEAFF
TGTGCCAGCAGCTGGGGAGGCTCTGAAGCTTTCTTT
>TRBJ2-1|NA|TRBD2|TRBV6-5
CASSYRGSSYNEQFF
TGTGCCAGCAGTTACCGCGGGAGCTCCTACAATGAGCAGTTCTTC
>TRBJ2-5|NA|NA|TRBV6-6
CASSSAAGEETQYF
TGTGCCAGCAGTTCGGCGGCAGGGGAAGAGACCCAGTACTTC
>TRBJ2-7|NA|TRBD2|TRBV5-1
CASSLYGGRESYEQYF
TGCGCCAGCAGCTTGTACGGGGGGAGAGAATCCTACGAGCAGTACTTC
>TRBJ2-1|NA|TRBD2|TRBV7-3
CASSLTASPLAGGYNEQFF
TGTGCCAGCAGCTTAACCGCTTCCCCCTTGGCGGGAGGTTACAATGAGCAGTTCTTC
>TRBJ2-5|once|TRBD2|TRBV11-2
CASSFLAGGPGETQYF
TGTGCCAGCAGCTTTCTAGCGGGGGGGCCTGGGGAGACCCAGTACTTC
>TRBJ1-2|medium-sized|TRBD1|TRBV9
CASSAGTGGFFGYTF
TGTGCCAGCAGCGCCGGGACAGGGGGCTTTTTTGGCTACACCTTC